This T cell receptor (beta chain) was sequenced during a study of CD8+ T cells in alopecia areata. This CDR3 contains 13 residues. CDR1 and CDR2 from the germline V gene are SGHTA and FQGNSA. Details on this clone: A read error may produce the germline difference seen at one junction end.

The authors extracted RNA and reverse transcribed it into cDNA as the sequencing template. The protocol was immunoSEQ multiplex PCR, while the TCRdb copy is restricted to in-frame clones and leaves out a portion. The sample consists of roughly 150,000 clones, 40% to 60% of them appearing once. The J gene is TRBJ2-1, the V gene TRBV7-2; maybe TRBD1 (6 bases). Sample: CD8+ T cells sorted from blood, taken at week 0. This TCR came from a human donor with alopecia areata. CDR3 protein: CASSVARGDEQFF. CDR3 DNA sequence: TGTGCCAGCAGCGTAGCCAGGGGTGATGAGCAGTTCTTC.